This TCR beta chain was sequenced during a study of patients and donors after allogeneic stem cell transplantation. The CDR3 length is 15 residues. Deletions cut 8 bases from V and 7 bases from J, with 23 bases between. TCRdb ran MiXCR on the RT-PCR reads and lists one entry per CDR3 protein. The sample lists over 150,000 distinct CDR3 sequences; about 29% were seen once. Input material: blood, either unsorted or a sorted T cell fraction (not recorded which). The chain uses TRBV12-3 or TRBV12-4 and TRBJ2-5; perhaps TRBD2 as D (6 bases). The source of this sequence is a human donor who was either an allogeneic HSCT recipient or a stem cell or donor lymphocyte infusion donor (not recorded which). It is not recorded whose cells these are; they may come from a transplant donor. CDR3 in amino acids: CASGGGTGDRWTQYF. The CDR3 DNA reads as TGTGCCAGCGGTGGGGGGACTGGGGATAGATGGACCCAGTACTTC.